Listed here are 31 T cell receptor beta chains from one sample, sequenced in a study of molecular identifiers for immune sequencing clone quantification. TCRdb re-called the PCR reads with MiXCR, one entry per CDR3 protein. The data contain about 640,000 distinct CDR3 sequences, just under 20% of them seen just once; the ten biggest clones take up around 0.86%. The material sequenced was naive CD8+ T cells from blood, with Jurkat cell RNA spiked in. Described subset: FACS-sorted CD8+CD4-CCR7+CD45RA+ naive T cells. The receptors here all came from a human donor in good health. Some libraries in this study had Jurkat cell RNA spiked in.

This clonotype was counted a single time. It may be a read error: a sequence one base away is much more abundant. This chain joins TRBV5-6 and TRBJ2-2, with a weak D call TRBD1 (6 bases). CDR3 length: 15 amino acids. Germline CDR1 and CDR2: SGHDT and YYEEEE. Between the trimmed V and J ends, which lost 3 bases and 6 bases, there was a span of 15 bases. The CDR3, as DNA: TGTGCCAGCAGCTCTGGGCAGGGGATGGCCGGGGAGCTGTTTTTT. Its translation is CASSSGQGMAGELFF.

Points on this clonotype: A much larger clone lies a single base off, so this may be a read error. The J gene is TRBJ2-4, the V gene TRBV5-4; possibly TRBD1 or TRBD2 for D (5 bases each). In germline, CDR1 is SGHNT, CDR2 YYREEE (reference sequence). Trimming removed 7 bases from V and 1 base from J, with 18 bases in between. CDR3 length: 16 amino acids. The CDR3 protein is CASGASGTTAKNIQYF. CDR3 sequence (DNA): TGTGCCAGCGGTGCGTCCGGGACGACTGCCAAAAACATTCAGTACTTC. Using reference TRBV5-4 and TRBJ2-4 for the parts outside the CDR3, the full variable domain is ETGVTQSPTHLIKTRGQQVTLRCSSQSGHNTVSWYQQALGQGPQFIFQYYREEENGRGNFPPRFSGLQFPNYSSELNVNALELDDSALYLCASGASGTTAKNIQYFGAGTRLSVL.

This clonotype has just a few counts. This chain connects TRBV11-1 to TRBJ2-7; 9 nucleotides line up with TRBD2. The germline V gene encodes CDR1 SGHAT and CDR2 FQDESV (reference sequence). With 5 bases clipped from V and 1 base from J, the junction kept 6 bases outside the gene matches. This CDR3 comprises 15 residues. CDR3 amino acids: CASSLWTSVSYEQYF. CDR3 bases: TGTGCCAGCAGCCTCTGGACTAGCGTGTCCTACGAGCAGTACTTC.

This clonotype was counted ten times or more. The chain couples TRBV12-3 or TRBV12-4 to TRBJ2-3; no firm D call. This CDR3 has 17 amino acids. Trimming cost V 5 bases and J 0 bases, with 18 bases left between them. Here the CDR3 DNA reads TGTGCCAGCAGTCCCTTATCAAGCTTAGATAGCACAGATACGCAGTATTTT. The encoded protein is CASSPLSSLDSTDTQYF.

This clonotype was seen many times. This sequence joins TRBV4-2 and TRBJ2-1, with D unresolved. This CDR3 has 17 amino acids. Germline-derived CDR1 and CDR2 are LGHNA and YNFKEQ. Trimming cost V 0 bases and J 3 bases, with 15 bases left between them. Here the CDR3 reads CASSQEGQGPSYNEQFF. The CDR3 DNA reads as TGTGCCAGCAGCCAAGAAGGGCAAGGACCGAGCTACAATGAGCAGTTCTTC.

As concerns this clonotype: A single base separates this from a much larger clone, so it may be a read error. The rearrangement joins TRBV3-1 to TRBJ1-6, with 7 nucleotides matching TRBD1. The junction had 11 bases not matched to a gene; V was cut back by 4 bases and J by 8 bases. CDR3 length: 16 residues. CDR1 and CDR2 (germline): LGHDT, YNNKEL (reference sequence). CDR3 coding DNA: TGTGCCAGCAGCCTTACCACAGGGGTATGGTATTCACCCCTCCACTTT. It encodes CASSLTTGVWYSPLHF.

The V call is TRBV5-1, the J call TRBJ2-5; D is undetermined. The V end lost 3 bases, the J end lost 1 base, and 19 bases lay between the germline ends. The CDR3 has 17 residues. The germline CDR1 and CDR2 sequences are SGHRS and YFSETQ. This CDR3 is CASSSLEDMVGQETQYF. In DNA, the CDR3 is TGCGCCAGCAGCTCCCTTGAAGACATGGTGGGCCAAGAGACCCAGTACTTC.

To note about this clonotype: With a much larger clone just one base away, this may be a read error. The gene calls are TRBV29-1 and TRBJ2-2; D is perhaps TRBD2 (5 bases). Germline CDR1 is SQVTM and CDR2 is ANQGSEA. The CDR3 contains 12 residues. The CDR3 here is CSVDAGTGELSF. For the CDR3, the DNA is TGCAGCGTCGATGCAGGCACCGGGGAGCTGTCTTTT.

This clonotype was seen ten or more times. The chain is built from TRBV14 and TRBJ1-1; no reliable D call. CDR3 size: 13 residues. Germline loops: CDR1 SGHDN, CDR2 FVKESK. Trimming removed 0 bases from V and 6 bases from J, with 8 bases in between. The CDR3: CASSQDQWSEAFF. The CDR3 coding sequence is TGTGCCAGCAGCCAAGATCAGTGGTCTGAAGCTTTCTTT. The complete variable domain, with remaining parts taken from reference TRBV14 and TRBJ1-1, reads EAGVTQFPSHSVIEKGQTVTLRCDPISGHDNLYWYRRVMGKEIKFLLHFVKESKQDESGMPNNRFLAERTGGTYSTLKVQPAELEDSGVYFCASSQDQWSEAFFGQGTRLTVV.

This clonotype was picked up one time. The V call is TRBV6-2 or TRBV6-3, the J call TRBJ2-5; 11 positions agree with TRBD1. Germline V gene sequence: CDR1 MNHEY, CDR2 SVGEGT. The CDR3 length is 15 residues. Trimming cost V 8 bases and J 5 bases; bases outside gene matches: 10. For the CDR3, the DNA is TGTGCCAGCCGATACCAGGACAGGGGGCTTGAGACCCAGTACTTC. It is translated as CASRYQDRGLETQYF.

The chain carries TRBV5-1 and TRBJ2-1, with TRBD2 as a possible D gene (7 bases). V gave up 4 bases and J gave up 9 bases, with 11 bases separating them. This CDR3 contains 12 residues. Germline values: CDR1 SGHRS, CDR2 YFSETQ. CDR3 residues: CASSIGGPEQFF. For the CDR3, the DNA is TGCGCCAGCAGCATCGGGGGGCCTGAGCAGTTCTTC.

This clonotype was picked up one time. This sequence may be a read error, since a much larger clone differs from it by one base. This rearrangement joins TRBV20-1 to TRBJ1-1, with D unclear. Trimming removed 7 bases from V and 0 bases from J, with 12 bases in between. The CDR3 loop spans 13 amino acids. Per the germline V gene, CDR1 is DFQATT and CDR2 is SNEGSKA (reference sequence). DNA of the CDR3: TGCAGTGATAGTACTTTAATGAACACTGAAGCTTTCTTT. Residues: CSDSTLMNTEAFF.

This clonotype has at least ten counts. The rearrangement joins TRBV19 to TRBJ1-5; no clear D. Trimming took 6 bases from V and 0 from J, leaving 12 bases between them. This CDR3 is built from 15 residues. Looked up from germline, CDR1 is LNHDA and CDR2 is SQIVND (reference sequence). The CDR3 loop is CASRWGLGSNQPQHF. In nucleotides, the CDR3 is TGTGCCAGTAGGTGGGGATTGGGTAGCAATCAGCCCCAGCATTTT.

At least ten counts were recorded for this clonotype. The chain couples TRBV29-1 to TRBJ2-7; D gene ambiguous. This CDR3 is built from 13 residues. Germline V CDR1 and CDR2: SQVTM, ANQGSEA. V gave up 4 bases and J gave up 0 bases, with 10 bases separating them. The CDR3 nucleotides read TGCAGCGTTGTCCTCGGCCACTCCTACGAGCAGTACTTC. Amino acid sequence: CSVVLGHSYEQYF.

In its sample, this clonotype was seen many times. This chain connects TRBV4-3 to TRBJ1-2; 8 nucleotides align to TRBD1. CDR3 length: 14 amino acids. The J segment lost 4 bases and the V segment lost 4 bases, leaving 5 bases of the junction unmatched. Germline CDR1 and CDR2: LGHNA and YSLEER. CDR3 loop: CASSPTTGAYGYTF. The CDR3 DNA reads TGCGCCAGCAGCCCTACGACAGGGGCCTATGGCTACACCTTC.

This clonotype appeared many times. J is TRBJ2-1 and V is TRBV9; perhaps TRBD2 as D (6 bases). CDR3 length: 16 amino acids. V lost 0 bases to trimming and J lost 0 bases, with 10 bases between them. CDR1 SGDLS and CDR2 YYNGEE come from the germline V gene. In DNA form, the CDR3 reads TGTGCCAGCAGCGTAGCGGGGGAAAGCTCCTACAATGAGCAGTTCTTC. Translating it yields CASSVAGESSYNEQFF.

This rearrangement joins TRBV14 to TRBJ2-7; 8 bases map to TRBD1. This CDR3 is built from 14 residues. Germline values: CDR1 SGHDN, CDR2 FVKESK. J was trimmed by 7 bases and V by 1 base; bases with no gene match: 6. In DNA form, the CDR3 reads TGTGCCAGCAGCCAAGTCAGGGGGCCGGGAGAGCAGTACTTC. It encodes CASSQVRGPGEQYF.

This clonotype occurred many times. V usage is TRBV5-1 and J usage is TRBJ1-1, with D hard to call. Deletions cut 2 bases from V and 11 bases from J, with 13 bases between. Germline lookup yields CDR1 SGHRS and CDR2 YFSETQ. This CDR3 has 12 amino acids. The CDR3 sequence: CASSFEAGRAFF. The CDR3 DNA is TGCGCCAGCAGCTTTGAAGCCGGCCGGGCTTTCTTT.

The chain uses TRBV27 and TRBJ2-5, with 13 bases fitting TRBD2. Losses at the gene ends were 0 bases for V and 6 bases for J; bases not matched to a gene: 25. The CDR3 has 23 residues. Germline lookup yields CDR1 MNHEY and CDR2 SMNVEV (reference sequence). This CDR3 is CASSLSMGIGIAEPGLAGQTQYF. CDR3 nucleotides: TGTGCCAGCAGTTTATCGATGGGGATAGGGATCGCAGAACCGGGACTAGCGGGGCAGACCCAGTACTTC.

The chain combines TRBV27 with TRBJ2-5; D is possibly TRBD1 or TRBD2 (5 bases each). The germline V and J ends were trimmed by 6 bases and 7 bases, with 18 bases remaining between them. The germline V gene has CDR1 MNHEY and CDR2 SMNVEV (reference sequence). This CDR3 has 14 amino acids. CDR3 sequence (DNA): TGTGCCAGCAGACAAATGCCGGGACCCACGACCCAGTACTTC. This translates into CASRQMPGPTTQYF.

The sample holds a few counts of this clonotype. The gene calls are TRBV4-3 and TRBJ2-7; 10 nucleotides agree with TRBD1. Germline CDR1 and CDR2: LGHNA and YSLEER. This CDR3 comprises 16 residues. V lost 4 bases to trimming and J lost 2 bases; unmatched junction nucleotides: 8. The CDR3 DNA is TGCGCCAGCAGCCCGAGCCGGGACAGGGGAACCTACGAGCAGTACTTC. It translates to CASSPSRDRGTYEQYF.

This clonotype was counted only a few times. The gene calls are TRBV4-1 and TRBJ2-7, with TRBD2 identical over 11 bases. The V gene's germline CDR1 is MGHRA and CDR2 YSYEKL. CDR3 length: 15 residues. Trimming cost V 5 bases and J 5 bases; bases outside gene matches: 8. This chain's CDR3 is CASSFRLAGSDEQYF. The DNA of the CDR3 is TGCGCCAGCAGCTTCCGACTAGCGGGGAGCGACGAGCAGTACTTC.

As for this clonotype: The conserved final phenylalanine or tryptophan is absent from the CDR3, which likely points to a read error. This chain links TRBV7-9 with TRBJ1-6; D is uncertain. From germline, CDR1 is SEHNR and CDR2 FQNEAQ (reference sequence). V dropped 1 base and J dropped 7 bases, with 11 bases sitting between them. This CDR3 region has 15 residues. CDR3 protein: CASSLGWRENSPLHL. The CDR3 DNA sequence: TGTGCCAGCAGCTTAGGTTGGCGGGAGAATTCACCCCTCCACCTT.

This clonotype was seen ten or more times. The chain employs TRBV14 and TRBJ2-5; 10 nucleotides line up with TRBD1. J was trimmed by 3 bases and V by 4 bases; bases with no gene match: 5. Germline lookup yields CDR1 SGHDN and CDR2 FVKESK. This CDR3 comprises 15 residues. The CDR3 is CASSPTTGGEETQYF. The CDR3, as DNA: TGTGCCAGCAGCCCGACGACAGGGGGCGAAGAGACCCAGTACTTC.

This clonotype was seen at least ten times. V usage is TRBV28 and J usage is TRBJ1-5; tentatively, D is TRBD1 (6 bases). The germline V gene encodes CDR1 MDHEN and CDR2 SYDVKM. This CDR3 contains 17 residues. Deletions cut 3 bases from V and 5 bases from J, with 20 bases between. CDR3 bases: TGTGCCAGCAGTTTGTGGGACCGAAGGACAGTCTATCAGCCCCAGCATTTT. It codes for CASSLWDRRTVYQPQHF.

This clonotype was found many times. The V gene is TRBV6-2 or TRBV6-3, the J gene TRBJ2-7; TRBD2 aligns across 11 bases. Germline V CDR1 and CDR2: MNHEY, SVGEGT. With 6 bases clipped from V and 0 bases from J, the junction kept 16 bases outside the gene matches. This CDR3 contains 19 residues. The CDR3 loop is CASSPPPGLADLRSYEQYF. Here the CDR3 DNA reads TGTGCCAGCAGCCCGCCGCCGGGACTAGCGGACCTCCGCTCCTACGAGCAGTACTTC.

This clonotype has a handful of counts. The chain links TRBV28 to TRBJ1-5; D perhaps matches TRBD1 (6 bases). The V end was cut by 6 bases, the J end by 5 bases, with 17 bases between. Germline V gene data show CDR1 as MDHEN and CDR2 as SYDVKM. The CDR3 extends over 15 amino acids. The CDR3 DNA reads TGTGCCAGCAGGCCAGGACAGTTTCGTGATCAGCCCCAGCATTTT. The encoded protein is CASRPGQFRDQPQHF.

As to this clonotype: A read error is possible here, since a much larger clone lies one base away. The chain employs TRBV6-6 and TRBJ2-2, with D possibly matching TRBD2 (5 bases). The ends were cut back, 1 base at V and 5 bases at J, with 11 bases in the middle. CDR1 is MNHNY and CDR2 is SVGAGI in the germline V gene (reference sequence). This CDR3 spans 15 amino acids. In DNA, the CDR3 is TGTGCCAGCAGTTACTTTGGGAGAGGGACCGGGGAGCTGTTTTTT. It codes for CASSYFGRGTGELFF.

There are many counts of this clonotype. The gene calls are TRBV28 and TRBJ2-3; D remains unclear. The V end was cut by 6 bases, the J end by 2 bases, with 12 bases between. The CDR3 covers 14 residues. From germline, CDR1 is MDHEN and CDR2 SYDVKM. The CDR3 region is CASSKERNTDTQYF. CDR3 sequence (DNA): TGTGCCAGCAGCAAGGAGAGAAACACAGATACGCAGTATTTT.

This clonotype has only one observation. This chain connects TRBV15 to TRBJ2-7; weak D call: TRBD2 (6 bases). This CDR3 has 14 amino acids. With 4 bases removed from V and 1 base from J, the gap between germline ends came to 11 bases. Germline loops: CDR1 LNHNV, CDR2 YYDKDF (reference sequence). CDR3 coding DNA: TGTGCCACCAGCACGGGACTGAGATCCTACGAGCAGTACTTC. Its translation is CATSTGLRSYEQYF. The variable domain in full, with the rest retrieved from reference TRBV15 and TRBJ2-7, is DAMVIQNPRYQVTQFGKPVTLSCSQTLNHNVMYWYQQKSSQAPKLLFHYYDKDFNNEADTPDNFQSRRPNTSFCFLDIRSPGLGDTAMYLCATSTGLRSYEQYFGPGTRLTVT.

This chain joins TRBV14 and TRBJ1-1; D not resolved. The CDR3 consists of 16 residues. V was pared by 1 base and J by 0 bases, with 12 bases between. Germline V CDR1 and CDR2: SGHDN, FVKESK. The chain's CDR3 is CASSQGFRTMNTEAFF. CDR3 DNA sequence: TGTGCCAGCAGCCAAGGTTTTCGAACCATGAACACTGAAGCTTTCTTT.